This T cell receptor (beta chain) was identified during a study of cytomegalovirus exposure and HLA in healthy donors. The wider study: Counted in an early data release were 85 million or so unique TCRs from HLA-typed donors.

The PCR had 60 Vbeta and 13 Jbeta primers. The table came from immunoSEQ multiplex PCR; TCRdb's copy has only in-frame clones and leaves some out. Here the sample table reports around 130,000 clones. Germline values: CDR1 GTSNPN, CDR2 SVGIG (reference sequence). V lost 0 bases and J lost 7; bases outside the gene matches: 7. This CDR3 region has 14 residues. The donors, nominally healthy at sampling, likely had unrecorded immune exposures. The sample was PBMCs. The receptor was derived from a woman between 55 and 75 years old in good health and CMV-seronegative. This sequence joins TRBV30 and TRBJ2-5, with 8 bases lining up with TRBD2. The CDR3 reads CAWSVSGSRPTQYF. DNA of the CDR3: TGTGCCTGGAGTGTCAGCGGGAGCCGGCCGACCCAGTACTTC.